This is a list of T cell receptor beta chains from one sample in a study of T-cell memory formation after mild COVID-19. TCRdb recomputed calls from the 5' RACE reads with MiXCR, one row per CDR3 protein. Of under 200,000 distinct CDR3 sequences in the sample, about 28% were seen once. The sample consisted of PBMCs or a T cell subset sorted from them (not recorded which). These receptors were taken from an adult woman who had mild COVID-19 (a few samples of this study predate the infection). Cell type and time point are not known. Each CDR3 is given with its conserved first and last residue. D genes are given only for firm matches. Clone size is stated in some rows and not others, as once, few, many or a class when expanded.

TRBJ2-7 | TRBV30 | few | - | TGTGCCTGGAGTGTATCTCAGGCCTACGAGCAGTACTTC | CAWSVSQAYEQYF
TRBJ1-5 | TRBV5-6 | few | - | TGTGCCAGCACCATAGGGGATCAGCCCCAGCATTTT | CASTIGDQPQHF
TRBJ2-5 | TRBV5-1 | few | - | TGCGCCAGCTCGACAGCGACCGGACAGACCCAGTACTTC | CASSTATGQTQYF
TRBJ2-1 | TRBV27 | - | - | TGTGCCAGCAGTCGTAGTACAGGGCGCTCCTACAATGAGCAGTTCTTC | CASSRSTGRSYNEQFF
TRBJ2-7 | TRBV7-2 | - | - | TGTGCCAGCAGCTTAAGCGGGACAAGCGGCGAGCAGTACTTC | CASSLSGTSGEQYF
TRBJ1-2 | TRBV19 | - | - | TGTGCCAGTAGTCTTTCCAACGGGGCTCTGGGGGGCTACACCTTC | CASSLSNGALGGYTF
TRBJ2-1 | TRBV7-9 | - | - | TGTGCCAGCAGCTTTAGAGGGAGCAATGAGCAGTTCTTC | CASSFRGSNEQFF
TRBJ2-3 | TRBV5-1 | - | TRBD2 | TGCGCCAGCAGCTTGGGCGGGGGAAGCACAGATACGCAGTATTTT | CASSLGGGSTDTQYF
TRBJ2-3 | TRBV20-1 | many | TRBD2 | TGCAGTGCTAGCATAGCGGGAGTAGTGAGTACGCAGTATTTT | CSASIAGVVSTQYF
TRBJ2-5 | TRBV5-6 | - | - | TGTGCCAGCAGTACCAGAATAGGGGGTTTTGAAGAGACCCAGTACTTC | CASSTRIGGFEETQYF
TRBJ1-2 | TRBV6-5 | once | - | TGTGCCAGCAGACAGGGATTCTATGGCTACACCTTC | CASRQGFYGYTF
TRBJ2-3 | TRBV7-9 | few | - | TGTGCCAGCAGCTTAATGTCTATTCGAGATACGCAGTATTTT | CASSLMSIRDTQYF
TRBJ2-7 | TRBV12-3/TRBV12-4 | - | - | TGTGCCAGCAGTTCCGCAGGGGGGCCCTACGAGCAGTACTTC | CASSSAGGPYEQYF
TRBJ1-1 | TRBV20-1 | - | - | TGCAGTGCTAGGGGGGGACGGTCGAACACTGAAGCTTTCTTT | CSARGGRSNTEAFF
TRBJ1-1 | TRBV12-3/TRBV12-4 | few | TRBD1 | TGTGCCAGCAGTATCAGGACAGGGGTGAACACTGAAGCTTTCTTT | CASSIRTGVNTEAFF
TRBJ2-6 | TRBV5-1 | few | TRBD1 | TGCGCCAGCAGCTCCGCACAGGGGAGATCTGGGGCCAACGTCCTGACTTTC | CASSSAQGRSGANVLTF
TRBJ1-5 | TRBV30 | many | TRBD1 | TGTGCCTGGAGTGCGGGACAGCCGAATCAGCCCCAGCATTTT | CAWSAGQPNQPQHF
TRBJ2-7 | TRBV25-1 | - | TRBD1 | TGTGCCAGCAGTGAATCGGGTGGGGCAGGGGGCTCCTACGAGCAGTACTTC | CASSESGGAGGSYEQYF
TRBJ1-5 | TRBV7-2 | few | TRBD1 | TGTGCCAGCAGCTTTTCAGGGGGCGGACAGCCCCAGCATTTT | CASSFSGGGQPQHF
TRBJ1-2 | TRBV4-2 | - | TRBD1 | TGTGCCAGCAGCCAAAACAGGGGGCTTGCGTCTTATGGCTACACCTTC | CASSQNRGLASYGYTF
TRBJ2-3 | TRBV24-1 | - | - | TGTGCCACCAGTGATCCGGACAGCACAGATACGCAGTATTTT | CATSDPDSTDTQYF
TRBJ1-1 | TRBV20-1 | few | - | TGCAGTGCTAGGGTGACAGTTGGGAACACTGAAGCTTTCTTT | CSARVTVGNTEAFF
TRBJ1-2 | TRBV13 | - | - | TGTGCCAGCAGCTTAGAATCCAACCGCTACTATGGCTACACCTTC | CASSLESNRYYGYTF
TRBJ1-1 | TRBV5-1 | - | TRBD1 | TGCGCCAGCAGCGGGGGACAGCTATACACTGAAGCTTTCTTT | CASSGGQLYTEAFF
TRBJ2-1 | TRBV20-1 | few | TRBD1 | TGCAGTGCTAGCGATGGGACAGGGGACACCTACAATGAGCAGTTCTTC | CSASDGTGDTYNEQFF
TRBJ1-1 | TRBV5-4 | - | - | TGTGCCAGCAGCTTGTTGGTCCCTGGGGGAACTGAAGCTTTCTTT | CASSLLVPGGTEAFF
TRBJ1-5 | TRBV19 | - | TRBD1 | TGTGCCAGTAGTACCTCAGGGGGAGGTCGTTTGGGCAATCAGCCCCAGCATTTT | CASSTSGGGRLGNQPQHF
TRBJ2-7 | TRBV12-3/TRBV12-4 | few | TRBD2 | TGTGCCAGCAGCGGGGGACTAGCTAACGAGCAGTACTTC | CASSGGLANEQYF
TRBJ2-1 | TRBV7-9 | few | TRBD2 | TGTGCCAGCAGACCCGGGACTAGCGGCAATGAGCAGTTCTTC | CASRPGTSGNEQFF
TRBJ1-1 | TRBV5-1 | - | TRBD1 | TGCGCCAGCAGCCAATGGACAGGGAACACTGAAGCTTTCTTT | CASSQWTGNTEAFF
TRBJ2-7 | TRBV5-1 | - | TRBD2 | TGCGCCAGCAGCTTGGCGGCTAGCGGGAGTCCCGAGCAGTACTTC | CASSLAASGSPEQYF
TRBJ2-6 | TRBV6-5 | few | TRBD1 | TGTGCCAGCAGTTTCAGGGGGCGCTCACCCTCCCCTGGGGCCAACGTCCTGACTTTC | CASSFRGRSPSPGANVLTF
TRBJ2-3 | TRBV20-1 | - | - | TGCAGTGCTAGGAGGGGCCCTAGCACAGATACGCAGTATTTT | CSARRGPSTDTQYF
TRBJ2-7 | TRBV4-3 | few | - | TGCGCCAGCAGCCAAGATGCATCTCGACTAGGGCGATGGTACGAGCAGTACTTC | CASSQDASRLGRWYEQYF
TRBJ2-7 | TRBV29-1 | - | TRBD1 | TGCAGCGTGGCCCCAACCACAGGGGGTCTTGTCGAGCAGTACTTC | CSVAPTTGGLVEQYF
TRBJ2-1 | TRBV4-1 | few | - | TGCGCCAGCAGCCAAGGGTGGCACGAGATCTTC | CASSQGWHEIF
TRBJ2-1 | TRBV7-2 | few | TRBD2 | TGTGCCAGCAGCTGGGGACTAGCCCTTAATGAGCAGTTCTTC | CASSWGLALNEQFF
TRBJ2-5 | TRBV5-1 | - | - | TGCGCCAGCAGCTTCGATCCAGGGCTGTCCCAGTACTTC | CASSFDPGLSQYF